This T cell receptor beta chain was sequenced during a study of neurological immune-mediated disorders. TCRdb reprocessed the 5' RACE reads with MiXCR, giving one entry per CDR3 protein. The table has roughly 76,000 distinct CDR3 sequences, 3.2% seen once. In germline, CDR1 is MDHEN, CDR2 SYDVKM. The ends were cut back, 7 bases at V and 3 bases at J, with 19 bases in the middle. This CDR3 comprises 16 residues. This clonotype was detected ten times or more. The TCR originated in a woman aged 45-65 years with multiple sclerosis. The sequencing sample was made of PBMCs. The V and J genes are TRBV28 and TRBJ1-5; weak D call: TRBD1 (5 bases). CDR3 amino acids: CASTRVGAGFNQPQHF. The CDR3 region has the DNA TGTGCCAGCACCCGAGTCGGGGCAGGGTTCAATCAGCCCCAGCATTTT. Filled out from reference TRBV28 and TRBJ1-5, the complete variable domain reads DVKVTQSSRYLVKRTGEKVFLECVQDMDHENMFWYRQDPGLGLRLIYFSYDVKMKEKGDIPEGYSVSREKKERFSLILESASTNQTSMYLCASTRVGAGFNQPQHFGDGTRLSIL.